A selection of T cell receptor beta chains follows, all from one sample in a study of blood T cell repertoires in COVID-19. Some clones are missing from TCRdb's copy, which holds only in-frame ones; the method was immunoSEQ multiplex PCR. This sample has about 310,000 clones, with roughly 91% found just once. Sequencing was performed on PBMCs or T cells enriched from blood (not recorded which). Receptors originate from a woman aged 25 to 39 who had recovered from COVID-19. Each CDR3 is given with its conserved first and last residue. The order of the fields is CDR3 protein, CDR3 DNA, J gene, V gene, clone size, D gene. D genes are given only for firm matches. For some rows the clone size is stated as once, few or many, or as a class when expanded; others skip it.

CDR3aa: CASSFWSSGRVGDTQYF
CDR3nt: TGTGCCAGCAGCTTTTGGTCTAGCGGGAGGGTTGGAGATACGCAGTATTTT
j_gene: TRBJ2-3
v_gene: TRBV13
abundance: -
d_gene: TRBD2

CDR3aa: CASSLSSGSLHEQFF
CDR3nt: TGCGCCAGCAGCTTGAGTAGCGGGAGCCTCCATGAGCAGTTCTTC
j_gene: TRBJ2-1
v_gene: TRBV5-1
abundance: -
d_gene: TRBD2

CDR3aa: CASSSGQGRDIQYF
CDR3nt: TGCGCCAGCAGCTCTGGACAGGGCCGAGACATTCAGTACTTC
j_gene: TRBJ2-4
v_gene: TRBV5-1
abundance: once
d_gene: TRBD1

CDR3aa: CAIREGTTDTQYF
CDR3nt: TGTGCCATCAGGGAGGGCACAACAGATACGCAGTATTTT
j_gene: TRBJ2-3
v_gene: TRBV10-3
abundance: -
d_gene: -

CDR3aa: CASSQDPGLAGRETQYF
CDR3nt: TGTGCCAGCAGCCAAGATCCCGGACTAGCGGGGCGAGAGACCCAGTACTTC
j_gene: TRBJ2-5
v_gene: TRBV4-2
abundance: -
d_gene: TRBD2

CDR3aa: CASNGVAGPSYEQYF
CDR3nt: TGTGCCAGCAATGGGGTAGCGGGACCCTCCTACGAGCAGTACTTC
j_gene: TRBJ2-7
v_gene: TRBV6-6
abundance: -
d_gene: TRBD2

CDR3aa: CASSQVAGQTYEQYF
CDR3nt: TGCGCCAGCAGCCAAGTAGCGGGGCAAACCTACGAGCAGTACTTC
j_gene: TRBJ2-7
v_gene: TRBV4-1
abundance: -
d_gene: TRBD2

CDR3aa: CASSMWELEAFF
CDR3nt: TGTGCCAGTAGTATGTGGGAGCTTGAAGCTTTCTTT
j_gene: TRBJ1-1
v_gene: TRBV19
abundance: -
d_gene: -

CDR3aa: CASSYLSPAGVTDTQYF
CDR3nt: TGTGCCAGCAGTTACCTCTCTCCGGCGGGAGTGACAGATACGCAGTATTTT
j_gene: TRBJ2-3
v_gene: TRBV6-2/TRBV6-3
abundance: -
d_gene: TRBD2

CDR3aa: CASSPVGADVSGANVLTF
CDR3nt: TGTGCCAGCTCACCAGTCGGAGCAGACGTGTCTGGGGCCAACGTCCTGACTTTC
j_gene: TRBJ2-6
v_gene: TRBV18
abundance: once
d_gene: -

CDR3aa: CASSPTTYPAPSEYF
CDR3nt: TGTGCCAGCTCACCAACTACCTATCCGGCTCCCTCGGAGTATTTT
j_gene: TRBJ2-3
v_gene: TRBV18
abundance: -
d_gene: -

CDR3aa: CASRAGTGFSYEQYF
CDR3nt: TGCGCCAGCAGAGCCGGGACAGGCTTCTCCTACGAGCAGTACTTC
j_gene: TRBJ2-7
v_gene: TRBV5-1
abundance: -
d_gene: TRBD1

CDR3aa: CASSVGTGLSWDEKLFF
CDR3nt: TGTGCCAGCAGCGTCGGGACAGGGTTGAGTTGGGATGAAAAACTGTTTTTT
j_gene: TRBJ1-4
v_gene: TRBV9
abundance: -
d_gene: TRBD1

CDR3aa: CASSEGGGIYYGYTF
CDR3nt: TGTGCCAGCAGTGAGGGCGGAGGGATCTATTACGGCTACACCTTC
j_gene: TRBJ1-2
v_gene: TRBV6-1
abundance: -
d_gene: -

CDR3aa: CASSPQTGGGQPQHF
CDR3nt: TGTGCCAGTAGTCCCCAAACAGGGGGCGGACAGCCCCAGCATTTT
j_gene: TRBJ1-5
v_gene: TRBV19
abundance: -
d_gene: TRBD1

CDR3aa: CAISAWGVDTEAFF
CDR3nt: TGTGCCATCAGTGCCTGGGGGGTTGACACTGAAGCTTTCTTT
j_gene: TRBJ1-1
v_gene: TRBV10-3
abundance: -
d_gene: -

CDR3aa: CASSLVGAAHEQYF
CDR3nt: TGTGCCAGCAGCTTAGTAGGAGCAGCACACGAGCAGTACTTC
j_gene: TRBJ2-7
v_gene: TRBV7-9
abundance: -
d_gene: -

CDR3aa: CASRLAGGRHEQYF
CDR3nt: TGCGCCAGCCGACTAGCGGGAGGGAGACACGAGCAGTACTTC
j_gene: TRBJ2-7
v_gene: TRBV5-1
abundance: few
d_gene: TRBD2

CDR3aa: CASSAYRQVNTEAFF
CDR3nt: TGTGCCAGCAGCGCATATAGACAGGTGAACACTGAAGCTTTCTTT
j_gene: TRBJ1-1
v_gene: TRBV11-2
abundance: -
d_gene: -

CDR3aa: CASSLGLAGALSYEQYF
CDR3nt: TGTGCCAGCAGCCTCGGACTAGCGGGAGCCCTCTCCTACGAGCAGTACTTC
j_gene: TRBJ2-7
v_gene: TRBV9
abundance: -
d_gene: TRBD2

CDR3aa: CASSLGLAVSTDTQYF
CDR3nt: TGTGCCAGCAGTTTGGGCCTAGCGGTAAGCACAGATACGCAGTATTTT
j_gene: TRBJ2-3
v_gene: TRBV28
abundance: -
d_gene: TRBD2

CDR3aa: CASNPRGHGYTF
CDR3nt: TGTGCCAGCAACCCCAGGGGACACGGCTACACCTTC
j_gene: TRBJ1-2
v_gene: TRBV5-6
abundance: -
d_gene: -

CDR3aa: CASSSDMFYEQYF
CDR3nt: TGCGCCAGCAGCTCAGACATGTTCTACGAGCAGTACTTC
j_gene: TRBJ2-7
v_gene: TRBV5-1
abundance: -
d_gene: -

CDR3aa: CASTDGVEVTEAFF
CDR3nt: TGTGCCAGCACCGATGGAGTGGAGGTCACTGAAGCTTTCTTT
j_gene: TRBJ1-1
v_gene: TRBV28
abundance: -
d_gene: -

CDR3aa: CASSSVGGEGAKNIQYF
CDR3nt: TGCGCCAGCAGCTCCGTCGGCGGGGAGGGGGCCAAAAACATTCAGTACTTC
j_gene: TRBJ2-4
v_gene: TRBV5-1
abundance: -
d_gene: TRBD2

CDR3aa: CASSQDRDTSNEQFF
CDR3nt: TGTGCCAGCAGCCAAGATCGGGACACCTCCAATGAGCAGTTCTTC
j_gene: TRBJ2-1
v_gene: TRBV4-2
abundance: -
d_gene: -

CDR3aa: CASRVLTSGKVNEQFF
CDR3nt: TGCGCCAGCAGAGTTCTTACTAGCGGGAAAGTAAATGAGCAGTTCTTC
j_gene: TRBJ2-1
v_gene: TRBV10-1
abundance: -
d_gene: TRBD2

CDR3aa: CASSPVRGSNTEAFF
CDR3nt: TGTGCCAGCAGCCCCGTCCGGGGTTCGAACACTGAAGCTTTCTTT
j_gene: TRBJ1-1
v_gene: TRBV7-9
abundance: -
d_gene: -

CDR3aa: CASETPGLKSAYEQYF
CDR3nt: TGTGCCAGCGAAACTCCGGGACTCAAAAGCGCCTACGAGCAGTACTTC
j_gene: TRBJ2-7
v_gene: TRBV5-8
abundance: once
d_gene: -

CDR3aa: CAWRGQVISYEQYF
CDR3nt: TGTGCCTGGAGGGGACAGGTAATCTCCTACGAGCAGTACTTC
j_gene: TRBJ2-7
v_gene: TRBV30
abundance: few
d_gene: TRBD1

CDR3aa: CASSPGTSGGYTF
CDR3nt: TGTGCCAGCAGTCCTGGGACATCCGGAGGCTACACCTTC
j_gene: TRBJ1-2
v_gene: TRBV27
abundance: -
d_gene: -

CDR3aa: CASNFWGVQRLNTEAFF
CDR3nt: TGTGCCAGCAATTTTTGGGGGGTTCAGAGACTGAACACTGAAGCTTTCTTT
j_gene: TRBJ1-1
v_gene: TRBV11-2
abundance: -
d_gene: -

CDR3aa: CASSLAQGSYNSPLHF
CDR3nt: TGTGCCAGCAGCTTAGCACAGGGGTCCTATAATTCACCCCTCCACTTT
j_gene: TRBJ1-6
v_gene: TRBV7-2
abundance: -
d_gene: TRBD1